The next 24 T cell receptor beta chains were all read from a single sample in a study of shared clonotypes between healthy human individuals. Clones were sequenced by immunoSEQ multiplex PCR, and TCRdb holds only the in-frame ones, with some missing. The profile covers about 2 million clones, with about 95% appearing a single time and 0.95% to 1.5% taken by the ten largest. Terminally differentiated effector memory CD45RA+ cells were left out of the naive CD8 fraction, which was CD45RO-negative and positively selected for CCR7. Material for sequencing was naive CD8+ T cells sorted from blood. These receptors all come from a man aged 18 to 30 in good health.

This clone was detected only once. CDR3 DNA: TGTGCCAGCAGCAGGCCTGGGGCCAACGTCCTGACTTTC. It is translated as CASSRPGANVLTF. V and J are TRBV21-1 and TRBJ2-6; the table's D call, TRBD1, was not checked against the DNA. TRBV21-1 is a recognized pseudogene. The CDR3 covers 13 residues.

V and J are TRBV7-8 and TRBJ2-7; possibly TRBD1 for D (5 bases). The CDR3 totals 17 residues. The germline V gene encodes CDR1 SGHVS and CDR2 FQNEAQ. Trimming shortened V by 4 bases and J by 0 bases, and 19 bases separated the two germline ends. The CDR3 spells CASSWQEHLDSSYEQYF. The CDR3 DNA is TGTGCCAGCAGCTGGCAGGAGCATCTCGACAGCTCCTACGAGCAGTACTTC.

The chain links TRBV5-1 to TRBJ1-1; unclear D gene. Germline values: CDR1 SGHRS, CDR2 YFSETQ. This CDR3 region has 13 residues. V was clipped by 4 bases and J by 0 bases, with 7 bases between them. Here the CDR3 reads CASSPEMNTEAFF. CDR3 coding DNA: TGCGCCAGCAGCCCCGAGATGAACACTGAAGCTTTCTTT.

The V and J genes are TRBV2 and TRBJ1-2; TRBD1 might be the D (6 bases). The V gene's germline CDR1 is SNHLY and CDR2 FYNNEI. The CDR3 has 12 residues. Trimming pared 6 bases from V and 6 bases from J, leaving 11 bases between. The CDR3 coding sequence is TGTGCCAGCAGGGGCCAGGGGAATGGCTACACCTTC. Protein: CASRGQGNGYTF.

The CDR3 bases are TGTGCCAGCGGTGGGGGACAGGGGGCGTTTAGGCCCCAGCATTTT. Residues: CASGGGQGAFRPQHF. V gene TRBV27 combines with J gene TRBJ1-5, with 12 bases fitting TRBD1. The trim removed 8 bases at V and 9 bases at J, leaving 11 bases unmatched. Germline CDR1 MNHEY, CDR2 SMNVEV (reference sequence). The CDR3 has 15 amino acids.

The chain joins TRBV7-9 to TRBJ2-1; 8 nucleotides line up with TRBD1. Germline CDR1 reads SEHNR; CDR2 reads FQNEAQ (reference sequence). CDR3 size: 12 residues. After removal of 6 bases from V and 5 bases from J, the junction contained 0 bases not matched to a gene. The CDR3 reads CASRDRDNEQFF. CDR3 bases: TGTGCCAGCAGGGACAGGGACAATGAGCAGTTCTTC.

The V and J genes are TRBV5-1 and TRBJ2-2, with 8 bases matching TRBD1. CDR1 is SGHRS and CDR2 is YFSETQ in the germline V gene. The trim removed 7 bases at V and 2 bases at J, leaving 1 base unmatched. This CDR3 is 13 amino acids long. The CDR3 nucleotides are TGCGCCAGCGACAGGGGAAACACCGGGGAGCTGTTTTTT. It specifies CASDRGNTGELFF.

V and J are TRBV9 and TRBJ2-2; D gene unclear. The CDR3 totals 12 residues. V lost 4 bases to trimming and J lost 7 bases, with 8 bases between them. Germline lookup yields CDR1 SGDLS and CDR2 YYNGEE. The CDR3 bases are TGTGCCAGCAGCACCACGATCGGGGAGCTGTTTTTT. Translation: CASSTTIGELFF.

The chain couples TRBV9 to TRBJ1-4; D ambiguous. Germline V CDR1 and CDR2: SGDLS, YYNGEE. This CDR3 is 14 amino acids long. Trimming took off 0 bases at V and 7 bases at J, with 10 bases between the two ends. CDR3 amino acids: CASSVGVGGEKLFF. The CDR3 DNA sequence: TGTGCCAGCAGCGTAGGCGTAGGTGGTGAAAAACTGTTTTTT.

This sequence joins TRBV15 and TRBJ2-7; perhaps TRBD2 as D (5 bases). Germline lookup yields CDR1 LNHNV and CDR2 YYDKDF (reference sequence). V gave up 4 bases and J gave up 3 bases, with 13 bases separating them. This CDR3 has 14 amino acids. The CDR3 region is CATSMAGEYYEQYF. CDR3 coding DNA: TGTGCCACCAGCATGGCGGGCGAGTACTACGAGCAGTACTTC.

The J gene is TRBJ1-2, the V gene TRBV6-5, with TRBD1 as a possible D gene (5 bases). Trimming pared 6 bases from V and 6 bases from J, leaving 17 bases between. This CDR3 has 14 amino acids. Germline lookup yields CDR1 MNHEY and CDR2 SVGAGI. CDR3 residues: CASRTTGPADGYTF. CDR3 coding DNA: TGTGCCAGCAGGACCACGGGACCCGCGGATGGCTACACCTTC.

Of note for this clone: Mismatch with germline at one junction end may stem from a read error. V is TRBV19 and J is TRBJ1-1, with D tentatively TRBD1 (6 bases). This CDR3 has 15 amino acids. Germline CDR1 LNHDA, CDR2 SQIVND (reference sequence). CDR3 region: CASSVDRTMRTEAFF. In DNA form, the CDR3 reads TGTGCCAGTAGTGTAGACAGGACGATGAGGACTGAAGCTTTCTTT.

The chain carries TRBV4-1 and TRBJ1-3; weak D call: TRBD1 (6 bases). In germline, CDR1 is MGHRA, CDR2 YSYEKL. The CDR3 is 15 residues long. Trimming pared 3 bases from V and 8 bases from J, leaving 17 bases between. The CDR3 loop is CASSHKTGREDTIYF. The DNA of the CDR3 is TGCGCCAGCAGCCACAAGACAGGCCGAGAGGACACCATATATTTT.

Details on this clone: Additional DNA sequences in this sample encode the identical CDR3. CDR3 in amino acids: CASSTDGEETQYF. DNA of the CDR3: TGTGCCAGTAGTACGGACGGGGAAGAGACCCAGTACTTC. This rearrangement joins TRBV19 to TRBJ2-5, with D tentatively TRBD2 (5 bases). This CDR3 is built from 13 residues. CDR1 LNHDA and CDR2 SQIVND come from the germline V gene (reference sequence). The germline V and J ends were trimmed by 4 bases and 3 bases, with 9 bases remaining between them.

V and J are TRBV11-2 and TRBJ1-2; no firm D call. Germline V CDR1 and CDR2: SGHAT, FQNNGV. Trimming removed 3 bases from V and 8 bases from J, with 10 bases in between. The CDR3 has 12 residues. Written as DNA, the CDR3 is TGTGCCAGCAGCTTGCCCCCCGACGGCTACACCTTC. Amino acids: CASSLPPDGYTF.

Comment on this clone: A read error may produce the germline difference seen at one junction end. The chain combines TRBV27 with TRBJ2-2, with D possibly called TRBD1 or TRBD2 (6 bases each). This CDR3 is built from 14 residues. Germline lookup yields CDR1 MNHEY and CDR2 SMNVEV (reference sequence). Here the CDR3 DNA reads TGTGCCACCAGTACAATCGGGGGCGGCGGGGAGCTGTTTTTT. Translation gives CATSTIGGGGELFF.

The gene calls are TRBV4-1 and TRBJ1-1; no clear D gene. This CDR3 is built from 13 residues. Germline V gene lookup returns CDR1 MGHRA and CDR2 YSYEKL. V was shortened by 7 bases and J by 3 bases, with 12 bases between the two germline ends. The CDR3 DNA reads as TGCGCCAGCATGGGAAGTACGGACACTGAAGCTTTCTTT. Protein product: CASMGSTDTEAFF.

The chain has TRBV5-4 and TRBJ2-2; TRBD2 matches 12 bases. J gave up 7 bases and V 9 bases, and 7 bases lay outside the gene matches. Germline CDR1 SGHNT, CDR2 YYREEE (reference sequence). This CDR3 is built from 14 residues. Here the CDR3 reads CATGTSGWDGELFF. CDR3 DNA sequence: TGTGCCACCGGGACTAGCGGGTGGGACGGGGAGCTGTTTTTT.

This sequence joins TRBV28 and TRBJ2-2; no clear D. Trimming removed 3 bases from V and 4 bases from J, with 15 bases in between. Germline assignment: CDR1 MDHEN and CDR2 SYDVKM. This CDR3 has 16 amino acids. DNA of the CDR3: TGTGCCAGCAGTTTGTTTCTAGGCGGAAGCACCGGGGAGCTGTTTTTT. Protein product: CASSLFLGGSTGELFF.

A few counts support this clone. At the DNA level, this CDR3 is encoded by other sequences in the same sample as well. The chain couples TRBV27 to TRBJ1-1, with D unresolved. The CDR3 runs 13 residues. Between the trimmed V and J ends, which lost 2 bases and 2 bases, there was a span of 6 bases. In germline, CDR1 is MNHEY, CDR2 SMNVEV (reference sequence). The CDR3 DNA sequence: TGTGCCAGCAGTTTAACAGAAAACACTGAAGCTTTCTTT. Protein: CASSLTENTEAFF.

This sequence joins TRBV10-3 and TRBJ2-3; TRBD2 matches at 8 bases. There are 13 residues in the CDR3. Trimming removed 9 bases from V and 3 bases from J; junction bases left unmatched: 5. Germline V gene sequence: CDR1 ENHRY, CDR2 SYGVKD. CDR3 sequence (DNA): TGTGCCATACTGAGCGGGGGAACAGATACGCAGTATTTT. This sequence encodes CAILSGGTDTQYF.

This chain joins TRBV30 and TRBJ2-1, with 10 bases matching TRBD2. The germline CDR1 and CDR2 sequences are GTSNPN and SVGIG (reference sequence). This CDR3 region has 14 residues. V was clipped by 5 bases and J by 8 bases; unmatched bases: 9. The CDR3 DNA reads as TGTGCCTGGTGGAGGTCTAGCGGGAGTGATGAGCAGTTCTTC. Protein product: CAWWRSSGSDEQFF. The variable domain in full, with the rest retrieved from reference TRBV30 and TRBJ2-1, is SQTIHQWPATLVQPVGSPLSLECTVEGTSNPNLYWYRQAAGRGLQLLFYSVGIGQISSEVPQNLSASRPQDRQFILSSKKLLLSDSGFYLCAWWRSSGSDEQFFGPGTRLTVL.

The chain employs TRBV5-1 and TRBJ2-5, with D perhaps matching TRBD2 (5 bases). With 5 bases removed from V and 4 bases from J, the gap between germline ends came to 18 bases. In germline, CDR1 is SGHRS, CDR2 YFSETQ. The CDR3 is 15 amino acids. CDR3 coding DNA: TGCGCCAGCAGTCCCCGGGATCGGGTCGCAGAGACCCAGTACTTC. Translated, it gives CASSPRDRVAETQYF. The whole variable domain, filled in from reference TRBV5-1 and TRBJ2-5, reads KAGVTQTPRYLIKTRGQQVTLSCSPISGHRSVSWYQQTPGQGLQFLFEYFSETQRNKGNFPGRFSGRQFSNSRSEMNVSTLELGDSALYLCASSPRDRVAETQYFGPGTRLLVL.

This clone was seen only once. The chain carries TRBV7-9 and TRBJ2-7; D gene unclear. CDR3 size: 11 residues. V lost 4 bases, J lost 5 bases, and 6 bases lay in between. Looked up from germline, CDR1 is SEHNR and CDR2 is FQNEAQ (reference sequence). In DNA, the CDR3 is TGTGCCAGCAGCTCCCTCAACGAGCAGTACTTC. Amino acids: CASSSLNEQYF. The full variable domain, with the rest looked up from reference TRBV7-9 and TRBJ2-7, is DTGVSQNPRHKITKRGQNVTFRCDPISEHNRLYWYRQTLGQGPEFLTYFQNEAQLEKSRLLSDRFSAERPKGSFSTLEIQRTEQGDSAMYLCASSSLNEQYFGPGTRLTVT.